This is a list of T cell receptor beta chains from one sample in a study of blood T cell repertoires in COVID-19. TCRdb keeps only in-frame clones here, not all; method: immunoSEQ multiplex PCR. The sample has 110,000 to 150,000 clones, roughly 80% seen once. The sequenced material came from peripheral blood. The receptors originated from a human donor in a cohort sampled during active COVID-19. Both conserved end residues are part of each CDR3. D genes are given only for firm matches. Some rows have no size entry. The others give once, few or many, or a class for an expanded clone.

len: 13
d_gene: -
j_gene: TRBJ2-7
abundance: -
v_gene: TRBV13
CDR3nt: TGTGCCAGCAGCTTAGGTTCCAGGGGCGAGCAGTACTTC
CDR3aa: CASSLGSRGEQYF

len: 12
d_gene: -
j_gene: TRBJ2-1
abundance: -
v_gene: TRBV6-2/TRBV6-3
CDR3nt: TGTGCCAGCAGCACAGGGATCGGTGAGCAGTTCTTC
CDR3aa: CASSTGIGEQFF

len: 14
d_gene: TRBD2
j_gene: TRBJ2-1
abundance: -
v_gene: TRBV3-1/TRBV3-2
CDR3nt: TGTGCCAGCAGCCATTACAGCGGGGACAATGAGCAGTTCTTC
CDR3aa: CASSHYSGDNEQFF

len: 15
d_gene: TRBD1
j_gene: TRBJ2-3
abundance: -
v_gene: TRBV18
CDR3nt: TGTGCCAGCTCACGTGGACAGGTTTTCACAGATACGCAGTATTTT
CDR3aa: CASSRGQVFTDTQYF

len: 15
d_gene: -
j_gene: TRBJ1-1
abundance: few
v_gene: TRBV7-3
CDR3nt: TGTGCCAGCAGTTCCAAACGAGCGTTGAACACTGAAGCTTTCTTT
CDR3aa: CASSSKRALNTEAFF

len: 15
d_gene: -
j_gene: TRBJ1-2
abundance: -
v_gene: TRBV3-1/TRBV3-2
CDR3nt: TGTGCCAGCAGCCCTACCCGGACAGTGAGTGATGGCTACACCTTC
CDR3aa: CASSPTRTVSDGYTF

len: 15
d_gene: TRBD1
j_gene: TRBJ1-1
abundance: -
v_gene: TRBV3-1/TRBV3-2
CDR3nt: TGTGCCAGCAGCCAAGATCCAGGGGGGAATAATGAAGCTTTCTTT
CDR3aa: CASSQDPGGNNEAFF

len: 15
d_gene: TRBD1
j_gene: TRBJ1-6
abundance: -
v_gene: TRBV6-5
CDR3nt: TGTGCCAGCAGCTTTGGACAGGGGGGGAATTCACCCCTCCACTTT
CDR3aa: CASSFGQGGNSPLHF

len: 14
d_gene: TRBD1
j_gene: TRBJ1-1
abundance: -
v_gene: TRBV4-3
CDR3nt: TGCGCCAGCAGCCAAGATGACAGGGGAGGTGAAGCTTTCTTT
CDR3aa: CASSQDDRGGEAFF

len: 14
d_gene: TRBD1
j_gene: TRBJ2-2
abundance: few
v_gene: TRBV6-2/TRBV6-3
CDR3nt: TGTGCCAGCAGTAGGGGACAGTACACCGGGGAGCTGTTTTTT
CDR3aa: CASSRGQYTGELFF

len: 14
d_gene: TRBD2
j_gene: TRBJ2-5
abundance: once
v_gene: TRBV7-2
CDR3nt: TGTGCCAGCAGCCCAAGCGGGGTGCAAGAGACCCAGTACTTC
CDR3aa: CASSPSGVQETQYF

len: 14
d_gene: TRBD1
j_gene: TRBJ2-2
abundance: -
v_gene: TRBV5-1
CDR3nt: TGCGCCAGCAGCGGGACAGTGAACACCGGGGAGCTGTTTTTT
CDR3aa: CASSGTVNTGELFF

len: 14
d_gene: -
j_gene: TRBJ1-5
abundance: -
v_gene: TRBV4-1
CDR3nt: TGCGCCAGCAGCCAAGACAGGGGTAGTCAGCCCCAGCATTTT
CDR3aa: CASSQDRGSQPQHF

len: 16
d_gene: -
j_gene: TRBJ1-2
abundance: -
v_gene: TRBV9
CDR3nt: TGTGCCAGCAGCCCCCGGGGGGGCGGAACATCCGACGGCTACACCTTC
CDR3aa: CASSPRGGGTSDGYTF

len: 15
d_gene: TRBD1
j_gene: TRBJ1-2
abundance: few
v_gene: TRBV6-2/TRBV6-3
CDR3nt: TGTGCCAGCAGTTACTCGAGTGAAGGGGGCGGTGGCTACACCTTC
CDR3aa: CASSYSSEGGGGYTF

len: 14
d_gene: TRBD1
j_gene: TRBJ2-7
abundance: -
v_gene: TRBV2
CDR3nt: TGTGCCAGCATCGGACAGGGGGCATCCTACGAGCAGTACTTC
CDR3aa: CASIGQGASYEQYF

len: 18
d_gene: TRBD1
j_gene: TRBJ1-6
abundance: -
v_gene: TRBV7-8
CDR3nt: TGTGCCAGCAGCTTATCCGGGACAGGGAGAATAGGGAATTCACCCCTCCACTTT
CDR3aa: CASSLSGTGRIGNSPLHF